The clone carrying this T cell receptor beta chain was seen a handful of times. Its cognate antigen is unknown. The CDR3 is 15 residues long. Germline assignment: CDR1 SGHRS and CDR2 YFSETQ. Trimming removed 0 bases at V and 0 bases at J, with 7 bases between. Clones were read by immunoSEQ multiplex PCR, and TCRdb kept only the in-frame ones, dropping some. The profile shows around 72,000 clones, roughly four fifths of them singletons. This specimen comes from a study of T cell responses to AZD1222 COVID-19 vaccine. The study's findings and limits: Donors skewed white British and female; clonal diversity was possibly underestimated. It was only after the peak T cell response that any repertoires were sampled.

Sequenced here: peripheral blood, sampled on day 0 of AZD1222 vaccination. This TCR came from an adult in good health. The genes are TRBV5-1 and TRBJ1-3; D gene unclear. In nucleotides, the CDR3 is TGCGCCAGCAGCTTGGACGGGTCCTCTGGAAACACCATATATTTT. This sequence encodes CASSLDGSSGNTIYF. Full variable domain (outside the CDR3, taken from reference TRBV5-1 and TRBJ1-3): KAGVTQTPRYLIKTRGQQVTLSCSPISGHRSVSWYQQTPGQGLQFLFEYFSETQRNKGNFPGRFSGRQFSNSRSEMNVSTLELGDSALYLCASSLDGSSGNTIYFGEGSWLTVV.